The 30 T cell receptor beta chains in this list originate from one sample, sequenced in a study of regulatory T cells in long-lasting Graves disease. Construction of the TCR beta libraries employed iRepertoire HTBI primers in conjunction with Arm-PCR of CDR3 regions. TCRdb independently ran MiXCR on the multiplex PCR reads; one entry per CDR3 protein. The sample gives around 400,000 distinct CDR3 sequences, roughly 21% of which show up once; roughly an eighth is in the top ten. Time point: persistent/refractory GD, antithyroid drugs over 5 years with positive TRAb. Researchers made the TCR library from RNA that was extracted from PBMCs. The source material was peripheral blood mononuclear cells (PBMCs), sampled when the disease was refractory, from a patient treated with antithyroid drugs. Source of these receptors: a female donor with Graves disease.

In nucleotides, the CDR3 is TGTGCCAGCCCGAGGGGCGCATGCACTGAAGCTTTCTTT. Protein: CASPRGACTEAFF. V is TRBV14 and J is TRBJ1-1, with D possibly TRBD1 on 5 matching bases. The CDR3 is 13 amino acids. With 8 bases removed from V and 4 bases from J, the gap between germline ends came to 14 bases. Germline V gives CDR1 SGHDN, CDR2 FVKESK. Full variable domain (rest looked up from reference TRBV14 and TRBJ1-1): EAGVTQFPSHSVIEKGQTVTLRCDPISGHDNLYWYRRVMGKEIKFLLHFVKESKQDESGMPNNRFLAERTGGTYSTLKVQPAELEDSGVYFCASPRGACTEAFFGQGTRLTVV.

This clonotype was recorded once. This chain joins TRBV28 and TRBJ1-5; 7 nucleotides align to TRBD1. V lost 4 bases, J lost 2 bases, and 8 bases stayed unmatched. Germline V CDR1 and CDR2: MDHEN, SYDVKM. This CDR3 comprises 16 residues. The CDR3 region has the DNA TGTGCCAGCAGTTCGCCACAGGGGATGGGCAATCAGCCCCAGCATTTT. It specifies CASSSPQGMGNQPQHF.

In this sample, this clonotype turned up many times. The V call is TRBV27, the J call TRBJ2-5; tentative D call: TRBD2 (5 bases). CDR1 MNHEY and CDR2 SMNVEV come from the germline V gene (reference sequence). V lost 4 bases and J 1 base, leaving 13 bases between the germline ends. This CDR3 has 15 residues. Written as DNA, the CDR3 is TGTGCCAGCAGTTCCCCCCAACGGGGCCAAGAGACCCAGTACTTC. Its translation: CASSSPQRGQETQYF.

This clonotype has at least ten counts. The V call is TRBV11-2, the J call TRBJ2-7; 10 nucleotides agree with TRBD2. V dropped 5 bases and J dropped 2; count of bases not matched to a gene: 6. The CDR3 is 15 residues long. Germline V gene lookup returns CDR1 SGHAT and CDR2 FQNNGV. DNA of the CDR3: TGTGCCAGCAGCGCGCGGACTAGCGGACCCTACGAGCAGTACTTC. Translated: CASSARTSGPYEQYF. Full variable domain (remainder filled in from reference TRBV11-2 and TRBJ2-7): EAGVAQSPRYKIIEKRQSVAFWCNPISGHATLYWYQQILGQGPKLLIQFQNNGVVDDSQLPKDRFSAERLKGVDSTLKIQPAKLEDSAVYLCASSARTSGPYEQYFGPGTRLTVT.

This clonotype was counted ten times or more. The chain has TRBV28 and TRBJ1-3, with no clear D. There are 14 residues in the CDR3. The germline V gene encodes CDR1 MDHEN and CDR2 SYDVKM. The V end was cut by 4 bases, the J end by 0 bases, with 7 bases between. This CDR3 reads CASSWASSGNTIYF. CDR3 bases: TGTGCCAGCAGTTGGGCCAGCTCTGGAAACACCATATATTTT.

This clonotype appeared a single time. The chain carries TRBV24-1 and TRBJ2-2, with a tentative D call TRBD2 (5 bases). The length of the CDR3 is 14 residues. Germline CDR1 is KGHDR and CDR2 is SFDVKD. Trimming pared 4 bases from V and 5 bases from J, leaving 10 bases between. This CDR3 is CATSDPGLTGELFF. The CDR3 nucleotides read TGTGCCACCAGTGACCCAGGACTGACCGGGGAGCTGTTTTTT.

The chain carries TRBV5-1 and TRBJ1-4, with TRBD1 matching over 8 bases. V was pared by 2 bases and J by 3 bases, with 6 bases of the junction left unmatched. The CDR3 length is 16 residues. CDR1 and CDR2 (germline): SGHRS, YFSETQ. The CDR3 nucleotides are TGCGCCAGCAGCTTTGACAGGGGCGGCGCTAATGAAAAACTGTTTTTT. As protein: CASSFDRGGANEKLFF.

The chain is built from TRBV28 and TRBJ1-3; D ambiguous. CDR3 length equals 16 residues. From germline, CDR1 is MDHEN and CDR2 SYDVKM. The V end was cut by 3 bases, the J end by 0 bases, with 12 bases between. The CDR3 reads CASSFLGGDSGNTIYF. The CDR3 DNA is TGTGCCAGCAGTTTTCTGGGTGGGGACTCTGGAAACACCATATATTTT.

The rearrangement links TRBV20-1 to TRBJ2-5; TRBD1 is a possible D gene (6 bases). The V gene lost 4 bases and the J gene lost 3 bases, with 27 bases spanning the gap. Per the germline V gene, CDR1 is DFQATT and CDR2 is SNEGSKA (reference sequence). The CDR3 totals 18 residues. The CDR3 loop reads CSAKPVYPGHAPEETQYF. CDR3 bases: TGCAGTGCTAAGCCGGTATATCCGGGACACGCTCCGGAAGAGACCCAGTACTTC.

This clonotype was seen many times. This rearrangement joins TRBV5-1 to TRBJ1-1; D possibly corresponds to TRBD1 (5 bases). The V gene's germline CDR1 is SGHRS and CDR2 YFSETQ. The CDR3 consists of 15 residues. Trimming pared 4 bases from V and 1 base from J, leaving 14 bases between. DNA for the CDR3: TGCGCCAGCAGCGGGGGGTACCGGACGAACACTGAAGCTTTCTTT. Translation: CASSGGYRTNTEAFF.

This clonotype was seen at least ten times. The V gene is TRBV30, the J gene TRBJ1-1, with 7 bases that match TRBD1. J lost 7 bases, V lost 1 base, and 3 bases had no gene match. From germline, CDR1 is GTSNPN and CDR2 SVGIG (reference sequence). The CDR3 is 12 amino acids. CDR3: CAWSDGTVEAFF. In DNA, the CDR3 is TGTGCCTGGAGTGACGGGACAGTTGAAGCTTTCTTT. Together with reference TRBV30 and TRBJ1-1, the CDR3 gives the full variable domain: SQTIHQWPATLVQPVGSPLSLECTVEGTSNPNLYWYRQAAGRGLQLLFYSVGIGQISSEVPQNLSASRPQDRQFILSSKKLLLSDSGFYLCAWSDGTVEAFFGQGTRLTVV.

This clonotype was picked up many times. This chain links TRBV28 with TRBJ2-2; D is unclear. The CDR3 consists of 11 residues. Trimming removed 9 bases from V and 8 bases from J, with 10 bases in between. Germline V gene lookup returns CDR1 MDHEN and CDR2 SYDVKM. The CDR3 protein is CASQMGGELFF. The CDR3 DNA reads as TGTGCCAGTCAGATGGGAGGGGAGCTGTTTTTT. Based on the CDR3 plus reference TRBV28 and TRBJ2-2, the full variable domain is DVKVTQSSRYLVKRTGEKVFLECVQDMDHENMFWYRQDPGLGLRLIYFSYDVKMKEKGDIPEGYSVSREKKERFSLILESASTNQTSMYLCASQMGGELFFGEGSRLTVL.

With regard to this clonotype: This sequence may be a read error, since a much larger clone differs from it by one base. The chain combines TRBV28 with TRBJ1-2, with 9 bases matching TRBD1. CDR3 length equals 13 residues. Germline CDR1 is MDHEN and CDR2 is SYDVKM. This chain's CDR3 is CASSRTGDHGCTF. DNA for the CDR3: TGTGCCAGCAGCCGGACAGGGGACCACGGCTGCACCTTC.

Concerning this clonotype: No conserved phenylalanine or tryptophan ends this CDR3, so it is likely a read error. Here the CDR3 DNA reads TGCAGTGCTGAAAGCGGGAAGGGGGTCCACGAGCAGTACTCC. Amino acid sequence: CSAESGKGVHEQYS. The chain carries TRBV20-1 and TRBJ2-7, with D possibly matching TRBD2 (7 bases). The germline V and J ends were trimmed by 5 bases and 5 bases, with 19 bases remaining between them. In germline, CDR1 is DFQATT, CDR2 SNEGSKA (reference sequence). CDR3 length equals 14 residues.

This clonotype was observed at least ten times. Here the CDR3 DNA reads TGTGCCAGTGCTCGCGAGGGAGCGGGCCACGGGGAGCTGTTTTTT. This gives the protein CASAREGAGHGELFF. The chain is built from TRBV19 and TRBJ2-2; possible D gene TRBD2, 6 bases. The CDR3 sequence is 15 residues long. Looked up from germline, CDR1 is LNHDA and CDR2 is SQIVND (reference sequence). The V and J ends lost 8 bases and 7 bases respectively, with 20 bases between them.

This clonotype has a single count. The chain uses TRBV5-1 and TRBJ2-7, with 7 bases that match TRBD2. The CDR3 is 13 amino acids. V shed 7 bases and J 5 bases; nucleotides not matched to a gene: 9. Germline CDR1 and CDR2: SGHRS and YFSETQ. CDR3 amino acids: CASGGEGLDEQYF. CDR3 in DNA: TGCGCCAGCGGGGGGGAGGGGCTCGACGAGCAGTACTTC.

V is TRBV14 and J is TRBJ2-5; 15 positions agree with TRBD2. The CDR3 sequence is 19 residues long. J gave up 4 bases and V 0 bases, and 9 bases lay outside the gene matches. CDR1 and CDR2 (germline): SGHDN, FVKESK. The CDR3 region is CASSQDGMTGLAGGETQYF. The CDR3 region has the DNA TGTGCCAGCAGCCAAGATGGAATGACGGGACTAGCGGGAGGAGAGACCCAGTACTTC.

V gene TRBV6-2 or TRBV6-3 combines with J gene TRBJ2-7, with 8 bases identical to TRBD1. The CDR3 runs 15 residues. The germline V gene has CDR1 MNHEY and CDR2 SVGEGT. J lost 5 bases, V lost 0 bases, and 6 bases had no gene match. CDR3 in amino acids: CASSYSGQVVHEQYF. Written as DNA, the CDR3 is TGTGCCAGCAGTTACTCGGGACAGGTCGTACACGAGCAGTACTTC.

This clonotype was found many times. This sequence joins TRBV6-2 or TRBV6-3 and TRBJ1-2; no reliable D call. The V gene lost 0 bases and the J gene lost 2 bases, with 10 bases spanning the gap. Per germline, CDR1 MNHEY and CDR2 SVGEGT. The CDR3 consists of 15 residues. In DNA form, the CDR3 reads TGTGCCAGCAGTTACTCGACTACCGCAAACTATGGCTACACCTTC. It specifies CASSYSTTANYGYTF.

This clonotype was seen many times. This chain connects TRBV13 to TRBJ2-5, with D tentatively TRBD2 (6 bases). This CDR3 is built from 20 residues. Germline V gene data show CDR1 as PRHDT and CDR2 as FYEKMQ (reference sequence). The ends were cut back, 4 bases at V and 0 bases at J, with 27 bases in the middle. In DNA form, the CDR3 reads TGTGCCAGCAGCTCCACACTAGAGATAGCGGAGACTATGTACCAAGAGACCCAGTACTTC. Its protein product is CASSSTLEIAETMYQETQYF.

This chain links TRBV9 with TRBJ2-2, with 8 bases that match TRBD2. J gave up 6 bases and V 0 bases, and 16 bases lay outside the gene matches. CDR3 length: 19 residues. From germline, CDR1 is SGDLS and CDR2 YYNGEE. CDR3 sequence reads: CASSVVPTRSGSISGELFF. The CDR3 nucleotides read TGTGCCAGCAGCGTAGTTCCTACAAGAAGCGGGAGTATCTCCGGGGAGCTGTTTTTT.

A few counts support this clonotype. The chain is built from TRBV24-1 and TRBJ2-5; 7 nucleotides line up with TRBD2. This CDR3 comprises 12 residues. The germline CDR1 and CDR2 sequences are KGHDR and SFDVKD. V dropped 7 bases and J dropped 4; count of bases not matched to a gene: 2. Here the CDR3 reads CATSPGGETQYF. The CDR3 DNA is TGTGCCACCAGCCCGGGAGGAGAGACCCAGTACTTC.

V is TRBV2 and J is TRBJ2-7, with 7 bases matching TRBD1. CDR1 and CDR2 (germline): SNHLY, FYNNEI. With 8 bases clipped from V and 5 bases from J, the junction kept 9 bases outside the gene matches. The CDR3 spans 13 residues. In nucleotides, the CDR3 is TGTGCCAGCCGGGGACAGCCGAAGGACGAGCAGTACTTC. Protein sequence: CASRGQPKDEQYF.

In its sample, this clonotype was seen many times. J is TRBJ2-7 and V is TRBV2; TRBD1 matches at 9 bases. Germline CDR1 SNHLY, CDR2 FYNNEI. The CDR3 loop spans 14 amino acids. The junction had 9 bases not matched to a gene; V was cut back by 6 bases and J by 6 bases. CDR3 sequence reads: CASRPGTGSVEQYF. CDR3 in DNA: TGTGCCAGCAGGCCCGGGACAGGGAGTGTCGAGCAGTACTTC.

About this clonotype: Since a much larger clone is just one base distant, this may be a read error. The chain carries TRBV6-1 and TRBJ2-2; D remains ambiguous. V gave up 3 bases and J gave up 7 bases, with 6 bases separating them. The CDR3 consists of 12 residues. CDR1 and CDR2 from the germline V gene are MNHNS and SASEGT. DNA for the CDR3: TGTGCCAGCAGTGAGTCTCGCGGGGAGCTGTTTTTT. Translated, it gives CASSESRGELFF.

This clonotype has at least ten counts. CDR3: CASSLRATGELFF. Written as DNA, the CDR3 is TGTGCCAGCAGTTTGCGCGCGACCGGGGAGCTGTTTTTT. This chain connects TRBV12-3 or TRBV12-4 to TRBJ2-2; unclear D gene. The CDR3 has 13 amino acids. V lost 3 bases to trimming and J lost 5 bases, with 7 bases between them.

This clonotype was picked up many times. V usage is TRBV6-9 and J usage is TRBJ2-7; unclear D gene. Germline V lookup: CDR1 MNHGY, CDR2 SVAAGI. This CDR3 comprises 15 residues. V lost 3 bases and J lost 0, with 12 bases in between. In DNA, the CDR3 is TGTGCCAGCAGTTACTCTCCTGTCAGCTCCTACGAGCAGTACTTC. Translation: CASSYSPVSSYEQYF.

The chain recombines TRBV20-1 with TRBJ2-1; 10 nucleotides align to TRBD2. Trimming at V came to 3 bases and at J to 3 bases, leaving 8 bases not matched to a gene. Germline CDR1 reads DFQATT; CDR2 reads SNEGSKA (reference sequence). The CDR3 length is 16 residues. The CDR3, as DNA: TGCAGTGCTAGGGAGCTAGCGGGAGCTGGCTACAATGAGCAGTTCTTC. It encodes CSARELAGAGYNEQFF.

Here the CDR3 reads CASSASGTVTDTQYF. CDR3 coding DNA: TGTGCCAGCAGTGCATCCGGGACCGTCACAGATACGCAGTATTTT. The V gene is TRBV28, the J gene TRBJ2-3, with D perhaps assigned TRBD1 or TRBD2 (5 bases each). The CDR3 has 15 amino acids. Trimming removed 5 bases from V and 2 bases from J, with 14 bases in between. Germline loops: CDR1 MDHEN, CDR2 SYDVKM.

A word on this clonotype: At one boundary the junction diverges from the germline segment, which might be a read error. CDR3 sequence (DNA): TGCGCCAGCAACTTAGTAGCGGGAGGGCCACCCATCGAGGCCTTC. Translation gives CASNLVAGGPPIEAF. The chain carries TRBV5-1 and TRBJ2-7, with 11 bases lining up with TRBD2. CDR1 is SGHRS, CDR2 YFSETQ, per germline. The CDR3 runs to 15 residues.